These 23 T cell receptor beta chains originate from one sample sequenced in a study of blood T cell repertoires in COVID-19. Measured with immunoSEQ multiplex PCR; TCRdb has only the in-frame clones, and not every one. The table shows 200,000 to 250,000 clones, with more than 80% occurring only once. The sequenced sample was peripheral blood. These TCRs come from a man aged 30 to 45 with COVID-19, enrolled during active disease.

The V gene is TRBV12-3 or TRBV12-4, the J gene TRBJ2-3; D is unclear. This CDR3 contains 12 residues. V lost 6 bases to trimming and J lost 14 bases, with 18 bases between them. DNA for the CDR3: TGTGCCAGCAGCTTACGGCAGACTCGTCGGTATTTT. Protein product: CASSLRQTRRYF.

The rearrangement uses TRBV24-1 and TRBJ2-2, with D perhaps TRBD1 (5 bases). V lost 3 bases and J lost 8, with 9 bases in between. Germline loops: CDR1 KGHDR, CDR2 SFDVKD. The CDR3 consists of 13 residues. The CDR3: CATSDLYRGELFF. CDR3 bases: TGTGCCACCAGTGATCTATACAGGGGGGAGCTGTTTTTT.

The genes are TRBV5-1 and TRBJ2-5, with 8 positions matching TRBD2. Per the germline V gene, CDR1 is SGHRS and CDR2 is YFSETQ. V shed 4 bases, J shed 10 bases, and the junction held 6 bases outside the gene matches. The CDR3 loop spans 12 amino acids. Written as DNA, the CDR3 is TGCGCCAGCAGCCCTTCCGGGGGGGACCAGTACTTC. Translated, it gives CASSPSGGDQYF.

The CDR3 nucleotides are TGTGCCAGCAGCGTCAGAGGCACTGAAGCTTTCTTT. It translates to CASSVRGTEAFF. The rearrangement uses TRBV11-2 and TRBJ1-1, with unresolved D. Trimming pared 5 bases from V and 4 bases from J, leaving 8 bases between. The CDR3 sequence is 12 residues long. CDR1 is SGHAT, CDR2 FQNNGV, per germline.

V usage is TRBV5-1 and J usage is TRBJ2-5, with D possibly matching TRBD2 (5 bases). V gave up 0 bases and J gave up 1 base, with 10 bases separating them. Germline lookup yields CDR1 SGHRS and CDR2 YFSETQ. This CDR3 comprises 15 residues. The CDR3 protein is CASSLATTIQETQYF. CDR3 sequence (DNA): TGCGCCAGCAGCTTGGCGACTACTATCCAAGAGACCCAGTACTTC.

The chain links TRBV7-2 to TRBJ1-2, with TRBD1 identical over 7 bases. From germline, CDR1 is SGHTA and CDR2 FQGNSA. V trimming: 3 bases; J trimming: 8 bases; junction bases outside the gene matches: 6. There are 13 residues in the CDR3. The CDR3 spells CASSFRTGQGYTF. The CDR3 region has the DNA TGTGCCAGCAGCTTTCGGACAGGTCAAGGCTACACCTTC.

This chain links TRBV19 with TRBJ2-6; D remains unclear. Germline V lookup: CDR1 LNHDA, CDR2 SQIVND (reference sequence). V gave up 8 bases and J gave up 3 bases, with 17 bases separating them. There are 16 residues in the CDR3. CDR3 bases: TGTGCCAGTTCCCAGAGCTTCGGCGGTGGGGCCAACGTCCTGACTTTC. Its protein is CASSQSFGGGANVLTF.

The rearrangement links TRBV18 to TRBJ2-7; 10 bases fit TRBD1. The V gene's germline CDR1 is KGHSH and CDR2 LQKENI. V lost 6 bases to trimming and J lost 4 bases; unmatched junction nucleotides: 6. The CDR3 is made up of 14 amino acids. DNA of the CDR3: TGTGCCAGCTCGTCGACAGGGGGCGCGTACGAGCAGTACTTC. This codes for CASSSTGGAYEQYF.

The chain has TRBV28 and TRBJ2-1; TRBD2 matches 13 bases. The ends lost 5 bases at V and 8 bases at J; junction bases unmatched: 15. The CDR3 consists of 18 residues. Germline CDR1 reads MDHEN; CDR2 reads SYDVKM. CDR3 loop: CASSPAGLAGVGVDEQFF. The CDR3 DNA sequence: TGTGCCAGCAGTCCCGCCGGACTAGCGGGAGTTGGTGTGGATGAGCAGTTCTTC.

The rearrangement links TRBV28 to TRBJ1-4; possibly TRBD1 for D (5 bases). CDR3 length: 13 residues. V gave up 11 bases and J gave up 5 bases, with 15 bases separating them. Germline V gene sequence: CDR1 MDHEN, CDR2 SYDVKM. The CDR3 bases are TGTGCCTCCGGGGGAGGTGCCAATGAAAAACTGTTTTTT. This sequence encodes CASGGGANEKLFF.

This chain uses TRBV28 with TRBJ1-6; 7 positions match TRBD1. Germline CDR1 and CDR2: MDHEN and SYDVKM. This CDR3 comprises 21 residues. After removal of 3 bases from V and 0 bases from J, the junction contained 17 bases not matched to a gene. CDR3 nucleotide sequence: TGTGCCAGCAGTTTCCCCACCCACTCGACAGGGAGTAGCTCCTATAATTCACCCCTCCACTTT. Translation gives CASSFPTHSTGSSSYNSPLHF.

This chain links TRBV5-6 with TRBJ2-1; 8 nucleotides line up with TRBD2. CDR1 SGHDT and CDR2 YYEEEE come from the germline V gene. V was pared by 1 base and J by 2 bases, with 5 bases of the junction left unmatched. This CDR3 contains 16 residues. CDR3 sequence: CASSLRREAPYNEQFF. The CDR3 DNA follows: TGTGCCAGCAGCTTGCGGCGGGAGGCCCCCTACAATGAGCAGTTCTTC.

V and J are TRBV12-3 or TRBV12-4 and TRBJ1-1; tentatively, D is TRBD1 (6 bases). The CDR3 loop spans 13 amino acids. Trimming took off 6 bases at V and 1 base at J, with 9 bases between the two ends. In DNA form, the CDR3 reads TGTGCCAGCAGCATGGACAGGAACACTGAAGCTTTCTTT. The encoded protein is CASSMDRNTEAFF.

This chain links TRBV2 with TRBJ2-7, with 7 positions matching TRBD2. This CDR3 has 13 amino acids. Germline values: CDR1 SNHLY, CDR2 FYNNEI. V trimming: 6 bases; J trimming: 1 base; junction bases outside the gene matches: 3. CDR3 coding DNA: TGTGCCAGCAGACCAGCGGGATCCTACGAGCAGTACTTC. Translation: CASRPAGSYEQYF.

The chain employs TRBV27 and TRBJ2-2; D call uncertain. The CDR3 covers 15 residues. Trimming took 6 bases from V and 0 from J, leaving 11 bases between them. Germline V gene lookup returns CDR1 MNHEY and CDR2 SMNVEV (reference sequence). CDR3 sequence: CASRVRNSNTGELFF. For the CDR3, the DNA is TGTGCCAGCAGAGTGAGGAATTCGAACACCGGGGAGCTGTTTTTT.

The DNA for the CDR3 is TGTGCCAGCAGTGAAGACAGGGAGAAGAAGCTGTTTTTT. It is translated as CASSEDREKKLFF. The chain uses TRBV2 and TRBJ2-2; TRBD1 is a possible D gene (6 bases). This CDR3 has 13 amino acids. The V and J ends lost 1 base and 12 bases respectively, with 12 bases between them. CDR1 and CDR2 from the germline V gene are SNHLY and FYNNEI. Full variable domain (rest looked up from reference TRBV2 and TRBJ2-2): EPEVTQTPSHQVTQMGQEVILRCVPISNHLYFYWYRQILGQKVEFLVSFYNNEISEKSEIFDDQFSVERPDGSNFTLKIRSTKLEDSAMYFCASSEDREKKLFFGEGSRLTVL.

This clone was seen only once. The chain uses TRBV7-2 and TRBJ1-5, with TRBD1 matching 9 bases. CDR3 length equals 15 residues. The V and J ends lost 1 base and 7 bases, in that order; junction bases with no gene match: 5. Germline CDR1 and CDR2: SGHTA and FQGNSA. The CDR3, as DNA: TGTGCCAGCAGCTTAGAACAGGGGGCAAGGCAGCCCCAGCATTTT. Translation: CASSLEQGARQPQHF.

J is TRBJ1-2 and V is TRBV1; the D call of TRBD1 is as the table states it, not checked on the DNA. TRBV1 is a listed pseudogene. CDR3 length: 15 residues. The DNA of the CDR3 is TGCACCAGCAGCCAAGTCCCACAGATAAACTATGGCTACACCTTC. This encodes CTSSQVPQINYGYTF.

This chain connects TRBV4-1 to TRBJ2-7, with 7 nucleotides matching TRBD1. This CDR3 region has 17 residues. J gave up 4 bases and V 5 bases, and 17 bases lay outside the gene matches. Germline lookup yields CDR1 MGHRA and CDR2 YSYEKL. CDR3 loop: CASSFTPGPGGYYEQYF. The CDR3 coding sequence is TGCGCCAGCAGCTTTACACCGGGGCCAGGGGGTTATTACGAGCAGTACTTC.

This chain links TRBV10-1 with TRBJ2-7; 10 bases line up with TRBD2. Germline loops: CDR1 WNHNN, CDR2 SYGVQD (reference sequence). V lost 0 bases to trimming and J lost 7 bases; unmatched junction nucleotides: 6. The CDR3 length is 15 residues. CDR3 nucleotides: TGCGCCAGCAGTGAGTCGATGCTAGCGGGAGAAGAGCAGTACTTC. Translating it yields CASSESMLAGEEQYF.

This chain connects TRBV11-2 to TRBJ2-6, with D possibly TRBD1 on 6 matching bases. CDR1 and CDR2 (germline): SGHAT, FQNNGV. The ends were cut back, 4 bases at V and 4 bases at J, with 11 bases in the middle. This CDR3 comprises 15 residues. CDR3 loop: CASSYTGLGANVLTF. The CDR3 bases are TGTGCCAGCAGCTACACAGGGTTGGGGGCCAACGTCCTGACTTTC.

The chain couples TRBV5-1 to TRBJ2-5; 8 bases match TRBD1. The V gene end was trimmed by 4 bases and the J gene end by 4 bases; junction bases not matched to a gene: 6. The germline V gene has CDR1 SGHRS and CDR2 YFSETQ. The CDR3 has 14 amino acids. The CDR3 nucleotides are TGCGCCAGCAGCACGGACAGGGTGGGAGAGACCCAGTACTTC. Residues: CASSTDRVGETQYF.

The chain couples TRBV5-6 to TRBJ2-1, with 7 bases identical to TRBD1. This CDR3 is built from 16 residues. From germline, CDR1 is SGHDT and CDR2 YYEEEE. With 3 bases clipped from V and 0 bases from J, the junction kept 6 bases outside the gene matches. The DNA for the CDR3 is TGTGCCAGCAGCTGGCCGACAGGGAGCTCCTACAATGAGCAGTTCTTC. It translates to CASSWPTGSSYNEQFF.